The next 20 T cell receptor beta chains were all read from a single sample in a study of blood T cells in healthy people across ages. A second PCR, run for 7 to 11 cycles, used a sample-barcoded 5' primer plus a J-beta primer mix. TCRdb called the 5' RACE reads again in MiXCR, with one record for every CDR3 protein. The sample lists about a million distinct CDR3 sequences, about 53% seen once, with about a fifth in the top ten. The material sequenced was blood. The receptors were sampled from a woman aged 55-69 years in good health.

The chain is built from TRBV3-1 and TRBJ1-2; 7 positions match TRBD1. The CDR3 contains 15 residues. Germline CDR1 is LGHDT and CDR2 is YNNKEL (reference sequence). With V trimmed by 2 bases and J by 8 bases, 11 bases remained unmatched. Here the CDR3 DNA reads TGTGCCAGCAGCCAACGGGACAGAGGGGCTATGGGCTACACCTTC. This sequence encodes CASSQRDRGAMGYTF.

The rearrangement joins TRBV15 to TRBJ2-5; possible D gene TRBD1, 6 bases. Per the germline V gene, CDR1 is LNHNV and CDR2 is YYDKDF (reference sequence). V gave up 3 bases and J gave up 3 bases, with 17 bases separating them. This CDR3 is built from 16 residues. The DNA of the CDR3 is TGTGCCACCAGCAGCTACCGGGACACGGGAAAAGAGACCCAGTACTTC. As protein: CATSSYRDTGKETQYF.

This clonotype was found a few times. The chain has TRBV7-6 and TRBJ2-5; 14 bases are shared with TRBD2. The DNA end lines up better with TRBJ2-7; the J call may be wrong. The CDR3 extends over 18 amino acids. Germline V gene data show CDR1 as SGHVS and CDR2 as FNYEAQ. Here the CDR3 reads CASSPLTSGRASRYEQYF. CDR3 in DNA: TGTGCCAGCAGCCCCCTGACTAGCGGGAGGGCATCTCGGTACGAGCAGTACTTC.

This chain connects TRBV6-1 to TRBJ2-4, with 9 bases fitting TRBD2. The end of the DNA aligns better with TRBJ2-5, so the J call may be wrong. The CDR3 loop spans 15 amino acids. Germline-derived CDR1 and CDR2 are MNHNS and SASEGT. CDR3 loop: CASSETSGPWETQYF. The CDR3 region has the DNA TGTGCCAGCAGTGAAACTAGCGGGCCCTGGGAGACCCAGTACTTC.

The sample holds a few counts of this clonotype. V gene TRBV6-6 combines with J gene TRBJ1-2; 10 nucleotides align to TRBD1. V trimming: 10 bases; J trimming: 0 bases; junction bases outside the gene matches: 2. The CDR3 loop spans 13 amino acids. Germline loops: CDR1 MNHNY, CDR2 SVGAGI (reference sequence). Written as DNA, the CDR3 is TGTGCCACCGGACAGGGGGCTAACTATGGCTACACCTTC. Translated, it gives CATGQGANYGYTF.

V usage is TRBV20-1 and J usage is TRBJ2-7; no clear D. The length of the CDR3 is 11 residues. Per germline, CDR1 DFQATT and CDR2 SNEGSKA (reference sequence). Trimming pared 4 bases from V and 4 bases from J, leaving 8 bases between. The CDR3 DNA follows: TGCAGTGCTACTCAATCGTACGAGCAGTACTTC. This gives the protein CSATQSYEQYF.

The chain employs TRBV6-1 and TRBJ2-5; D might be TRBD2 (5 bases). The DNA matches TRBJ2-7 better at its end, which makes the J call doubtful. The germline V gene has CDR1 MNHNS and CDR2 SASEGT. The CDR3 spans 14 residues. In DNA form, the CDR3 reads TGTGCCGCTAAGAGGGAGAGGGACTCCTACGAGCAGTACTTC. Amino acid sequence: CAAKRERDSYEQYF.

V is TRBV10-3 and J is TRBJ2-4; 10 nucleotides align to TRBD1. The DNA end is more similar to TRBJ2-7, so the J call may be wrong. CDR3 length: 14 residues. CDR1 is ENHRY, CDR2 SYGVKD, per germline. DNA of the CDR3: TGTGCCATCAGTGAGGCGGGACAGGGGTACGAGCAGTACTTC. Protein: CAISEAGQGYEQYF.

This clonotype was seen more than once but under ten times. CDR3 in amino acids: CASSDRQGPSGGQYF. The CDR3 DNA is TGTGCCAGCAGCGATCGACAGGGTCCTTCTGGGGGGCAGTACTTC. V is TRBV9 and J is TRBJ2-7; 7 nucleotides line up with TRBD1. V gave up 3 bases and J gave up 9 bases; unmatched junction bases: 15. Germline CDR1 and CDR2: SGDLS and YYNGEE. The length of the CDR3 is 15 residues.

This clonotype was found a few times. The chain couples TRBV6-1 to TRBJ1-1, with D uncertain. CDR3 length: 14 amino acids. Germline CDR1 is MNHNS and CDR2 is SASEGT. The germline V and J ends were trimmed by 0 bases and 4 bases, with 9 bases remaining between them. The DNA of the CDR3 is TGTGCCAGCAGTGAAGCGCACTTATTCACTGAAGCTTTCTTT. It yields the protein CASSEAHLFTEAFF.

This clonotype was found many times. The gene calls are TRBV28 and TRBJ1-2; maybe TRBD1 (5 bases). The CDR3 covers 12 residues. Trimming took off 5 bases at V and 7 bases at J, with 11 bases between the two ends. CDR1 is MDHEN, CDR2 SYDVKM, per germline. CDR3 amino acids: CASSLGQGGYTF. In DNA form, the CDR3 reads TGTGCCAGCAGTCTCGGCCAGGGTGGCTACACCTTC.

The V gene is TRBV5-1, the J gene TRBJ1-1; D not certain. Trimming took 1 base from V and 0 from J, leaving 10 bases between them. This CDR3 region has 15 residues. Germline V gene data show CDR1 as SGHRS and CDR2 as YFSETQ. Here the CDR3 reads CASSLLGSMNTEAFF. The CDR3 coding sequence is TGCGCCAGCAGCTTGCTGGGTAGCATGAACACTGAAGCTTTCTTT.

The chain is built from TRBV10-3 and TRBJ2-7; the D gene could be TRBD1 or TRBD2 (5 bases each). The germline CDR1 and CDR2 sequences are ENHRY and SYGVKD. V was clipped by 3 bases and J by 3 bases, with 15 bases between them. The CDR3 is 15 amino acids. CDR3 amino acids: CAISDPGRANYEQYF. The CDR3 nucleotides read TGTGCCATCAGTGACCCGGGACGGGCTAACTACGAGCAGTACTTC.

In its sample, this clonotype was seen once. A junction end diverges from the germline sequence, so it may reflect a read error. The chain uses TRBV6-6 and TRBJ2-3; the match to TRBD2 covers 8 bases. This CDR3 contains 14 residues. Germline loops: CDR1 MNHNY, CDR2 SVGAGI (reference sequence). The CDR3 here is CASRSGRIADTQYF. The CDR3 DNA reads as TGCGCCAGCAGAAGCGGGAGAATAGCGGATACGCAGTATTTT.

There are many counts of this clonotype. This may be a read error, as it is one base from a much larger clone. This rearrangement joins TRBV7-9 to TRBJ2-6; D gene ambiguous. The germline V gene encodes CDR1 SEHNR and CDR2 FQNEAQ (reference sequence). The CDR3 extends over 14 amino acids. Trimming removed 5 bases at V and 3 bases at J, with 8 bases between. The CDR3: CASSVVRGANVLTF. In nucleotides, the CDR3 is TGTGCCAGCAGCGTAGTTCGTGGGGCCAACGTCCTGACTTTC.

The chain links TRBV6-6 to TRBJ1-6, with 7 positions matching TRBD1. Trimming took 7 bases from V and 9 from J; bases not matched to a gene: 6. The CDR3 covers 13 residues. Per the germline V gene, CDR1 is MNHNY and CDR2 is SVGAGI (reference sequence). CDR3 sequence (DNA): TGTGCCAGCATGGCACAGGGGATTTCACCCCTCCACTTT. Translated, it gives CASMAQGISPLHF.

The chain carries TRBV30 and TRBJ1-1; 7 bases align to TRBD1. The germline gives CDR1 GTSNPN, CDR2 SVGIG (reference sequence). Trimming cost V 5 bases and J 4 bases; bases outside gene matches: 7. The CDR3 has 13 residues. The CDR3 nucleotides are TGTGCCTGGGATCACGCAGGGGGCACTGAAGCTTTCTTT. It yields the protein CAWDHAGGTEAFF.

The table lists this clonotype with a few counts. This chain joins TRBV7-2 and TRBJ2-1, with TRBD2 matching 7 bases. This CDR3 has 15 amino acids. Trimming took 5 bases from V and 6 from J; bases not matched to a gene: 10. Germline V gene sequence: CDR1 SGHTA, CDR2 FQGNSA. CDR3 residues: CASSAPGLPLNEQFF. Written as DNA, the CDR3 is TGTGCCAGCAGCGCACCGGGACTACCCCTCAATGAGCAGTTCTTC.

The V call is TRBV7-9, the J call TRBJ1-6, with 7 bases matching TRBD1. The CDR3 is 15 amino acids. J lost 9 bases, V lost 5 bases, and 10 bases had no gene match. Looked up from germline, CDR1 is SEHNR and CDR2 is FQNEAQ (reference sequence). In DNA form, the CDR3 reads TGTGCCAGCAGCACAGGGGACGGCCGAGGTTCACCCCTCCACTTT. It encodes CASSTGDGRGSPLHF.

V usage is TRBV24-1 and J usage is TRBJ2-5; TRBD2 agrees at 13 bases. The end of the DNA fits TRBJ2-7 better, so the J call may be wrong. This CDR3 region has 18 residues. CDR1 is KGHDR and CDR2 is SFDVKD in the germline V gene. As DNA, the CDR3 is TGTGCCACCAGTGACAAAAGACTAGCGGGAGGCTCGACCTACGAGCAGTACTTC. This sequence encodes CATSDKRLAGGSTYEQYF.